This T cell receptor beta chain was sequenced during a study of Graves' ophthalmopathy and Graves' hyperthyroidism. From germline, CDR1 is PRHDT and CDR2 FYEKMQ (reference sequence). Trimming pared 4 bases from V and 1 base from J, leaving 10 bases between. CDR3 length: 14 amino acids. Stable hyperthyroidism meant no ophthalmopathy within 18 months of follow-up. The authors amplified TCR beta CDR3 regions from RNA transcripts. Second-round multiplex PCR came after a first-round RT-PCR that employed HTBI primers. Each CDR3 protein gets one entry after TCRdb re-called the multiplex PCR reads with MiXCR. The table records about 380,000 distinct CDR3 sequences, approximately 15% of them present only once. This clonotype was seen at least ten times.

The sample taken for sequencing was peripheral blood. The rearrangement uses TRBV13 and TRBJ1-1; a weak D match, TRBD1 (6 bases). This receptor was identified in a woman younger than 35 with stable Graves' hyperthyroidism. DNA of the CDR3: TGTGCCAGCAGCTCAGACAGGACGAACACTGAAGCTTTCTTT. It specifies CASSSDRTNTEAFF.